This TCR beta chain derives from a study of control samples from healthy donors and cancer patients. Here immunoSEQ multiplex PCR was the method, and the copy in TCRdb shows in-frame clones only, minus some. The sample has about 110,000 clones, roughly 89% seen once. With 1 base clipped from V and 7 bases from J, the junction kept 6 bases outside the gene matches. The germline V gene has CDR1 MNHNS and CDR2 SASEGT. This CDR3 is built from 14 residues. Sequenced material: blood. V usage is TRBV6-1 and J usage is TRBJ1-2; 7 positions match TRBD1. The TCR originated in a woman aged 45 to 65 in good health. The chain's CDR3 is CASSEGVRGAGYTF. The CDR3 region has the DNA TGTGCCAGCAGTGAAGGGGTCAGGGGGGCTGGCTACACCTTC.